This note documents a single T cell receptor beta chain sequence. The same CDR3 also results from other DNA sequences found in this sample. Clones were read by immunoSEQ multiplex PCR, and TCRdb kept only the in-frame ones, dropping some. This table has more than 2 million clones, almost 96% appearing once. The V gene lost 6 bases and the J gene lost 2 bases, with 4 bases spanning the gap. The CDR3 has 11 residues. The germline gives CDR1 MDHEN, CDR2 SYDVKM. These data belong to a study of shared clonotypes between healthy human individuals. The sample comprised naive CD4+ T cells sorted from blood. Subset defined: CD45RA+ positively selected. The chain couples TRBV28 to TRBJ1-2; D not resolved. The TCR comes from a man aged 18 to 29 in good health. The CDR3: CASSPNYGYTF. The CDR3 nucleotides are TGTGCCAGCAGCCCCAACTATGGCTACACCTTC.